This record covers a single T cell receptor beta chain. Antigen: not known. The sample is drawn from a study of T cell responses to AZD1222 COVID-19 vaccine. General observations from the study: Vaccination with two AZD1222 doses was followed by a rise in Spike-specific TCR breadth and depth. The study identified only six AZD1222 recipients as seropositive at baseline. Across the whole spike, CD4 TCRs peaked at regions 160-218 and 743-854.

Only in-frame clones appear in the TCRdb table, and some are missing; sequencing was by immunoSEQ multiplex PCR. Of over 100,000 clones in the sample, 86% were seen once. In germline, CDR1 is SGHTA, CDR2 FQGNSA. V dropped 4 bases and J dropped 7 bases, with 20 bases sitting between them. The CDR3 is 16 residues long. This rearrangement joins TRBV7-2 to TRBJ1-5; D perhaps matches TRBD1 (5 bases). Sequences were derived from peripheral blood, sampled on day 0 of AZD1222 vaccination. This receptor was identified in an adult in good health. The CDR3 sequence: CASSSTGLRRGQPQHF. For the CDR3, the DNA is TGTGCCAGCAGCTCGACGGGACTCCGGCGGGGACAGCCCCAGCATTTT.